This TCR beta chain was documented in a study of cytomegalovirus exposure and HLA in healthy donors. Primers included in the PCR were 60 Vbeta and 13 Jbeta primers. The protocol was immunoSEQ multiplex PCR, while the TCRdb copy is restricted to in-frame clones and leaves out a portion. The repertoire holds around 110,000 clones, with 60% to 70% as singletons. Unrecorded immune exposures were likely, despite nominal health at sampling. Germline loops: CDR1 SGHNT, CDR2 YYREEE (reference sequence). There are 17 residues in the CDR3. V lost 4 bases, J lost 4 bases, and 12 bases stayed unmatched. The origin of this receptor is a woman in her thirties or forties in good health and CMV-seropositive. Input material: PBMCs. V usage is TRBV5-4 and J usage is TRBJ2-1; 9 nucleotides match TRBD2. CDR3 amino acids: CASSPELAGVAYNEQFF. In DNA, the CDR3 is TGTGCCAGCAGCCCAGAATTAGCGGGAGTCGCTTACAATGAGCAGTTCTTC.